These T cell receptor beta chains were read from a single sample in a study of beta chain features in type 1 diabetes. Clones were sequenced by immunoSEQ multiplex PCR, and TCRdb holds only the in-frame ones, with some missing. The sample lists approximately 41,000 clones, approximately 62% occurring once. Sequenced: Tregs from blood. These receptors originate from a man aged 25 to 40 with type 1 diabetes. Some clones in this sample may be carry-over from other donors' samples. Both conserved end residues are part of each CDR3. The D gene is left open where the match is weak. The size field is filled for only some rows; it gives once, few, many or a size class.

v_call	d_call	j_call	clone_size	cdr3_nt	cdr3_aa
TRBV2	-	TRBJ1-6	-	TGTGCCAGCGGTAGGAGGGCCATGGATAATTCACCCCTCCACTTT	CASGRRAMDNSPLHF
TRBV2	-	TRBJ2-2	-	TGTGCCAGCGACAGCGCGAACACCGGGGAGCTGTTTTTT	CASDSANTGELFF
TRBV9	TRBD2	TRBJ2-1	few	TGTGCCAGCAGCGTTAGCGGGGGACTCTACAATGAGCAGTTCTTC	CASSVSGGLYNEQFF
TRBV29-1	-	TRBJ1-1	-	TGCAGCGCCGTGGGGGGTTTGGGCACTGAAGCTTTCTTT	CSAVGGLGTEAFF
TRBV19	-	TRBJ1-2	-	TGTGCCAGTAGTAATCCTTCCTATGGCTACACCTTC	CASSNPSYGYTF
TRBV6-1	-	TRBJ2-2	-	TGTGCCAGCTTATATCACACCAGTTCAACCGGGGAGCTGTTTTTT	CASLYHTSSTGELFF
TRBV7-2	-	TRBJ2-7	once	TGTGCCAGCAGCAATCAAGGGGCAGCCCAGTACTTC	CASSNQGAAQYF
TRBV7-3	TRBD2	TRBJ2-1	few	TGTGCCAGCAGTCCCAGCGGGGGGCTGTACAATGAGCAGTTCTTC	CASSPSGGLYNEQFF
TRBV11-3	TRBD1	TRBJ2-1	-	TGTGCCAGCAGCTCAGGGGGCCTCCGGCGGCATGAGCAGTTCTTC	CASSSGGLRRHEQFF
TRBV1	-	TRBJ1-4	-	TGCACCAGCAGCTTTATTGAAAAACTGTTTTTT	CTSSFIEKLFF
TRBV9	-	TRBJ1-3	-	TGTGCCAGCAGCCCGGTCTCTGGAAACACCATATATTTT	CASSPVSGNTIYF
TRBV7-2	TRBD1	TRBJ2-3	once	TGTGCCAGCAGCTTAGCCTACAGGGGATCGAGCACAGATACGCAGTATTTT	CASSLAYRGSSTDTQYF
TRBV27	-	TRBJ2-1	-	TGTGCCAGCATCCCATACGGCAGGGCCTACGGCAATGAGCAGTTCTTC	CASIPYGRAYGNEQFF
TRBV7-9	-	TRBJ1-3	-	TGTGCCAGCAGCCGCTCGGGAGGCCACTCTGGAAACACCATATATTTT	CASSRSGGHSGNTIYF
TRBV7-2	TRBD1	TRBJ2-6	-	TGTGCCAGCAGCTCAGGGGGCGCTGGGGCCAACGTCCTGACTTTC	CASSSGGAGANVLTF
TRBV28	TRBD2	TRBJ2-2	-	TGTGCCAGCAGACTAGCGGGATACAACACCGGGGAGCTGTTTTTT	CASRLAGYNTGELFF
TRBV11-3	-	TRBJ1-5	few	TGTGCCAGCAGTTACTTAGGTACAGCCACCCCTCAGCCCCAGCATTTT	CASSYLGTATPQPQHF
TRBV10-3	-	TRBJ1-1	-	TGTGCCTCCGGACAGACCATGAACACTGAAGCTTTCTTT	CASGQTMNTEAFF
TRBV29-1	-	TRBJ2-2	few	TGCAGCGTACAACAGGTTACCGACGGGGAGCTGTTTTTT	CSVQQVTDGELFF
TRBV7-9	-	TRBJ1-3	-	TGTGCCAGCAGCTCCTCAGGGTCTGGAAACACCATATATTTT	CASSSSGSGNTIYF
TRBV6-6	-	TRBJ2-5	-	TGTGCCAGCAGCTCACTAGTGAGGGAGACCCAGTACTTC	CASSSLVRETQYF